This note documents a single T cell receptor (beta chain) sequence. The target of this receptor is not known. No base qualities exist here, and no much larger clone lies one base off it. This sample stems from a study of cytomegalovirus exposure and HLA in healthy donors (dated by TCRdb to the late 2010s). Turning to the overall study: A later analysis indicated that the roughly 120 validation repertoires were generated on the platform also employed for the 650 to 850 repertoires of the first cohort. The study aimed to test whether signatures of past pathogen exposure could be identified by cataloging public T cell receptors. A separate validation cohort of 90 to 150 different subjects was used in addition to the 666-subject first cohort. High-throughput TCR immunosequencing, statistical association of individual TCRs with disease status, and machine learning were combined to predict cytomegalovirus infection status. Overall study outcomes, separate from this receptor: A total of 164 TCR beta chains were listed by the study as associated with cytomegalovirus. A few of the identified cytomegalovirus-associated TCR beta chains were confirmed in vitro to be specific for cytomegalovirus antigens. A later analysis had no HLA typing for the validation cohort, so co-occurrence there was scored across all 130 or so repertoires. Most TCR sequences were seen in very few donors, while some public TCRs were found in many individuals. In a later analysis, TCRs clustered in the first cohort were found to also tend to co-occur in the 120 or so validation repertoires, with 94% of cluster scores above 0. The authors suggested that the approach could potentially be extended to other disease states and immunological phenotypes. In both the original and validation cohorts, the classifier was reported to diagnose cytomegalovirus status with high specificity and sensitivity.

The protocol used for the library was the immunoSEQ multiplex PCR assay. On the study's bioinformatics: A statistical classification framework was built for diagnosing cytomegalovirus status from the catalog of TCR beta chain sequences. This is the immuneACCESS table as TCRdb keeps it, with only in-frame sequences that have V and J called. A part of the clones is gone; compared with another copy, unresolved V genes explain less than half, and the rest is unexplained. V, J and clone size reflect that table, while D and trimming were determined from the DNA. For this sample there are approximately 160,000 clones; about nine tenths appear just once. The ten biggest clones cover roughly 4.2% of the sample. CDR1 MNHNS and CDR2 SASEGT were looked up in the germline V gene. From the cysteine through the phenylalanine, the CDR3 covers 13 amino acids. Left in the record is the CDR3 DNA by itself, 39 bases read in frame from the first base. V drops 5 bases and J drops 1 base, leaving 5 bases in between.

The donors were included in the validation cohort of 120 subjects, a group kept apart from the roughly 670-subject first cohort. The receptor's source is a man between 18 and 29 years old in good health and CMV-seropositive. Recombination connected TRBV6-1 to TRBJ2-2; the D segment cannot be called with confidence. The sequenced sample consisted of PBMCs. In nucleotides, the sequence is TGTGCCAGCAGTCCTATGAACACCGGGGAGCTGTTTTTT. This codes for CASSPMNTGELFF.